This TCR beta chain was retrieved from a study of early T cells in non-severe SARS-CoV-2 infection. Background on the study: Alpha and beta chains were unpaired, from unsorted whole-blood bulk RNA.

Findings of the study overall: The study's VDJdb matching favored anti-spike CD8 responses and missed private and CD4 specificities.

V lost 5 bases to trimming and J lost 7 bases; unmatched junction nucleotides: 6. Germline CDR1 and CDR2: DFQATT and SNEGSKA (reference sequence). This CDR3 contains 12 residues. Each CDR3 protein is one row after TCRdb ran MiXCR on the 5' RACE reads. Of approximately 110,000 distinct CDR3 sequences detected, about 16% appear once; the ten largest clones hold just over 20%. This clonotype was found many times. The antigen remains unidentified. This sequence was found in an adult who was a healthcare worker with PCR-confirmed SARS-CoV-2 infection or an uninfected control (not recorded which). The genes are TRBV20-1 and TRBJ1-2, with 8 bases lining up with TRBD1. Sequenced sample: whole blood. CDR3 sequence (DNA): TGCAGTGCTCTGGACAGGGAAGGTGGCTACACCTTC. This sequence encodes CSALDREGGYTF.